The 25 T cell receptor beta chains in this list originate from one sample, sequenced in a study of blood T cells in healthy people across ages. Then a second PCR, running about 6 to 11 cycles, was carried out with a sample-barcoded 5' primer and a J-beta primer mix. TCRdb redid the calling of the 5' RACE reads with MiXCR, one entry per CDR3 protein. The sample lists 700,000 to 800,000 distinct CDR3 sequences; around 46% were seen once. Sequenced sample: blood. The origin of the receptors is an older woman in good health.

This clonotype was found a few times. V usage is TRBV4-1 and J usage is TRBJ2-5, with 7 bases that match TRBD2. The trim removed 1 base at V and 4 bases at J, leaving 9 bases unmatched. CDR1 is MGHRA and CDR2 is YSYEKL in the germline V gene. This CDR3 contains 16 residues. The CDR3 DNA reads as TGCGCCAGCAGCCAAGGTGTCGGGGGGACTGTAGAGACCCAGTACTTC. Encoded protein: CASSQGVGGTVETQYF.

This chain joins TRBV7-9 and TRBJ1-1; 7 bases are a match to TRBD1. J lost 4 bases, V lost 3 bases, and 5 bases had no gene match. The germline CDR1 and CDR2 sequences are SEHNR and FQNEAQ (reference sequence). CDR3 size: 14 residues. CDR3 sequence (DNA): TGTGCCAGCAGCTTCACAGGGGCGGGCACTGAAGCTTTCTTT. Amino acid sequence: CASSFTGAGTEAFF.

The CDR3 sequence is CASSVERGYRETQYF. The CDR3 bases are TGTGCCAGCAGTGTGGAGCGGGGGTATCGAGAGACCCAGTACTTC. V and J are TRBV2 and TRBJ2-5; TRBD2 matches 8 bases. The CDR3 runs 15 residues. J lost 4 bases, V lost 4 bases, and 8 bases had no gene match. Germline V gene lookup returns CDR1 SNHLY and CDR2 FYNNEI.

This clonotype was seen a handful of times. The chain carries TRBV20-1 and TRBJ2-7; perhaps D is TRBD1 or TRBD2 (5 bases each). The germline CDR1 and CDR2 sequences are DFQATT and SNEGSKA (reference sequence). V dropped 6 bases and J dropped 1 base, with 16 bases sitting between them. CDR3 size: 14 residues. This CDR3 is CSAPQTGQSYEQYF. Here the CDR3 DNA reads TGCAGTGCCCCCCAAACGGGGCAGTCCTACGAGCAGTACTTC.

The table lists this clonotype with a few counts. The chain couples TRBV6-5 to TRBJ2-1; D is perhaps TRBD2 (5 bases). The germline V and J ends were trimmed by 6 bases and 9 bases, with 15 bases remaining between them. Looked up from germline, CDR1 is MNHEY and CDR2 is SVGAGI. The CDR3 sequence is 13 residues long. For the CDR3, the DNA is TGTGCCAGCAGAAGAGGGAGCTTTAGTGAGCAGTTCTTC. This encodes CASRRGSFSEQFF.

This clonotype has more than one count but fewer than ten. The chain recombines TRBV3-1 with TRBJ2-5; D gene uncertain. Trimming removed 1 base at V and 1 base at J, with 10 bases between. Germline lookup yields CDR1 LGHDT and CDR2 YNNKEL (reference sequence). This CDR3 comprises 15 residues. CDR3 protein: CASSQGAGLQETQYF. The CDR3 bases are TGTGCCAGCAGCCAAGGGGCAGGCCTCCAAGAGACCCAGTACTTC.

This chain uses TRBV6-6 with TRBJ2-1, with 11 bases matching TRBD1. Unmatched junction bases numbered 13, after V lost 7 bases and J lost 5 bases. The germline CDR1 and CDR2 sequences are MNHNY and SVGAGI (reference sequence). The CDR3 has 17 amino acids. The CDR3 coding sequence is TGTGCCAGCACTCCCCACCCCGGACAGGGGGCCAACAATGAGCAGTTCTTC. Protein sequence: CASTPHPGQGANNEQFF.

In the case of this clonotype: The junction departs from germline at one end; a sequencing error may be responsible. The chain is built from TRBV10-3 and TRBJ2-3; 11 bases agree with TRBD2. CDR3 size: 18 residues. Germline V gene sequence: CDR1 ENHRY, CDR2 SYGVKD. CDR3: CAVSEFPILAGAEDTQYF. The CDR3 DNA reads as TGTGCCGTCAGTGAGTTTCCCATACTAGCGGGGGCAGAAGATACGCAGTATTTT.

The V gene is TRBV9, the J gene TRBJ1-4; D may be TRBD1 (5 bases). Germline assignment: CDR1 SGDLS and CDR2 YYNGEE. This CDR3 contains 16 residues. Trimming left V 3 bases short and J 8 bases short, with 20 bases between. DNA for the CDR3: TGTGCCAGCAGCGGACCGGCCGGGGCACCCAAGGAAAAACTGTTTTTT. Protein product: CASSGPAGAPKEKLFF.

V gene TRBV20-1 combines with J gene TRBJ1-1; a possible D gene is TRBD1 (5 bases). Germline values: CDR1 DFQATT, CDR2 SNEGSKA (reference sequence). CDR3 length equals 11 residues. V gave up 3 bases and J gave up 7 bases, with 9 bases separating them. The CDR3 protein is CSARSTGEAFF. The CDR3 region has the DNA TGCAGTGCTAGGAGTACAGGTGAAGCTTTCTTT.

V is TRBV28 and J is TRBJ2-7; no clear D. Trimming cost V 8 bases and J 6 bases, with 14 bases left between them. CDR3 length: 12 amino acids. Germline lookup yields CDR1 MDHEN and CDR2 SYDVKM. DNA for the CDR3: TGTGCCAGCCACGTGGGCGGCGGCGAGCAGTACTTC. Its translation is CASHVGGGEQYF.

Only a few counts were recorded for this clonotype. The CDR3 coding sequence is TGCGCCAGCAGCTTGGCCGGACGGGATAGCAATCAGCCCCAGCATTTT. Residues: CASSLAGRDSNQPQHF. The rearrangement uses TRBV5-1 and TRBJ1-5; D is uncertain. The V gene lost 0 bases and the J gene lost 0 bases, with 10 bases spanning the gap. CDR1 and CDR2 from the germline V gene are SGHRS and YFSETQ. The CDR3 sequence is 16 residues long.

J is TRBJ2-5 and V is TRBV20-1; D is perhaps TRBD2 (6 bases). The ends were cut back, 1 base at V and 2 bases at J, with 14 bases in the middle. The CDR3 totals 15 residues. From germline, CDR1 is DFQATT and CDR2 SNEGSKA (reference sequence). CDR3 bases: TGCAGTGCTAGAGCCTCCCTAGCGTCTCAAGAGACCCAGTACTTC. Translated: CSARASLASQETQYF.

As for this clonotype: One base away lies a much larger clone, so this may be a sequencing read error. The chain uses TRBV6-6 and TRBJ2-4; 14 positions agree with TRBD2. With 2 bases clipped from V and 13 bases from J, the junction kept 10 bases outside the gene matches. The CDR3 covers 16 residues. Germline CDR1 and CDR2: MNHNY and SVGAGI (reference sequence). The CDR3 region is CASSYGLTSGRAKQYF. In nucleotides, the CDR3 is TGTGCCAGCAGTTACGGCCTGACTAGCGGGAGGGCCAAGCAGTACTTC.

In its sample, this clonotype was seen a few times. CDR3 amino acids: CASSSSDNEQFF. The CDR3 DNA follows: TGTGCCAGCAGCTCCTCGGACAATGAGCAGTTCTTC. The chain employs TRBV7-3 and TRBJ2-1; D is ambiguous. The CDR3 loop spans 12 amino acids. Germline lookup yields CDR1 SGHTA and CDR2 FQGTGA. V was pared by 4 bases and J by 5 bases, with 6 bases between.

The chain joins TRBV18 to TRBJ1-1, with 7 bases fitting TRBD1. The trim removed 3 bases at V and 11 bases at J, leaving 15 bases unmatched. The CDR3 is made up of 15 amino acids. Germline values: CDR1 KGHSH, CDR2 LQKENI. The CDR3 here is CASSPTPQGGDVAFF. CDR3 DNA: TGTGCCAGCTCACCGACACCGCAGGGGGGTGATGTGGCTTTCTTT.

The V call is TRBV14, the J call TRBJ2-7; no clear D gene. The V end was cut by 8 bases, the J end by 3 bases, with 8 bases between. Germline V gene data show CDR1 as SGHDN and CDR2 as FVKESK. The CDR3 extends over 11 amino acids. In nucleotides, the CDR3 is TGTGCCAGCGCAGGATTCTACGAGCAGTACTTC. This encodes CASAGFYEQYF. The whole variable domain, filled in from reference TRBV14 and TRBJ2-7, reads EAGVTQFPSHSVIEKGQTVTLRCDPISGHDNLYWYRRVMGKEIKFLLHFVKESKQDESGMPNNRFLAERTGGTYSTLKVQPAELEDSGVYFCASAGFYEQYFGPGTRLTVT.

A few counts support this clonotype. The rearrangement links TRBV2 to TRBJ2-5; D is unresolved. Trimming took 8 bases from V and 2 from J, leaving 6 bases between them. The CDR3 spans 11 residues. CDR1 and CDR2 (germline): SNHLY, FYNNEI. CDR3 protein: CASRYQETQYF. The CDR3 DNA reads as TGTGCCAGCCGGTATCAAGAGACCCAGTACTTC. Looking up the rest from reference TRBV2 and TRBJ2-5 gives the full variable domain: EPEVTQTPSHQVTQMGQEVILRCVPISNHLYFYWYRQILGQKVEFLVSFYNNEISEKSEIFDDQFSVERPDGSNFTLKIRSTKLEDSAMYFCASRYQETQYFGPGTRLLVL.

The chain links TRBV6-2 or TRBV6-3 to TRBJ2-1; D remains ambiguous. Trimming removed 3 bases at V and 3 bases at J, with 6 bases between. Germline V gene lookup returns CDR1 MNHEY and CDR2 SVGEGT. The CDR3 sequence is 13 residues long. CDR3 in DNA: TGTGCCAGCAGTTATAAGGACTACAATGAGCAGTTCTTC. Its translation is CASSYKDYNEQFF.

The chain employs TRBV5-1 and TRBJ2-1, with 10 bases matching TRBD2. V shed 1 base and J 7 bases; nucleotides not matched to a gene: 2. The CDR3 consists of 14 residues. Germline CDR1 and CDR2: SGHRS and YFSETQ. The CDR3 DNA sequence: TGCGCCAGCAGCTTGCCGACTAGCGGGAATGAGCAGTTCTTC. Translating it yields CASSLPTSGNEQFF.

This clonotype was found once. J is TRBJ1-2 and V is TRBV27; possible D gene TRBD1, 6 bases. Trimming took off 11 bases at V and 8 bases at J, with 24 bases between the two ends. Germline-derived CDR1 and CDR2 are MNHEY and SMNVEV (reference sequence). This CDR3 spans 14 amino acids. CDR3 DNA sequence: TGTGCCGGCACTCGAGCGGGGGGGGCGGAGGGCTACACCTTC. Its protein is CAGTRAGGAEGYTF.

The gene calls are TRBV11-1 and TRBJ2-7; possible D gene TRBD2, 7 bases. Germline CDR1 reads SGHAT; CDR2 reads FQDESV (reference sequence). The CDR3 length is 14 residues. The V end lost 6 bases, the J end lost 4 bases, and 16 bases lay between the germline ends. The CDR3 sequence: CASRNRRGAYEQYF. The CDR3 DNA follows: TGTGCCAGCAGGAACAGACGGGGGGCTTACGAGCAGTACTTC.

The J gene is TRBJ2-7, the V gene TRBV6-1; 10 bases map to TRBD2. The CDR3 is 15 residues long. V was clipped by 3 bases and J by 2 bases; unmatched bases: 4. CDR1 is MNHNS and CDR2 is SASEGT in the germline V gene. The CDR3 loop reads CASSDSGTSAYEQYF. In DNA form, the CDR3 reads TGTGCCAGCAGTGATTCTGGGACTAGCGCCTACGAGCAGTACTTC.

The chain has TRBV5-1 and TRBJ1-3; tentative D call: TRBD1 (5 bases). Trimming left V 3 bases short and J 8 bases short, with 12 bases between. From germline, CDR1 is SGHRS and CDR2 YFSETQ. The CDR3 sequence is 13 residues long. This chain's CDR3 is CASSWSQGDTIYF. The CDR3 nucleotides read TGCGCCAGCAGCTGGTCCCAGGGAGACACCATATATTTT.

This clonotype was seen once. This chain uses TRBV7-3 with TRBJ2-3; D possibly corresponds to TRBD2 (6 bases). The V gene lost 1 base and the J gene lost 5 bases, with 13 bases spanning the gap. Germline V gene data show CDR1 as SGHTA and CDR2 as FQGTGA. This CDR3 comprises 15 residues. The CDR3 is CASSLSPGRGDTQYF. CDR3 DNA sequence: TGTGCCAGCAGCTTAAGTCCCGGGAGAGGAGATACGCAGTATTTT. Complete variable domain (other parts from reference TRBV7-3 and TRBJ2-3): GAGVSQTPSNKVTEKGKYVELRCDPISGHTALYWYRQSLGQGPEFLIYFQGTGAADDSGLPNDRFFAVRPEGSVSTLKIQRTERGDSAVYLCASSLSPGRGDTQYFGPGTRLTVL.